The 26 T cell receptor beta chains below were found in one sample sequenced in a study of T cells in Graves' hyperthyroidism and ophthalmopathy (dated by TCRdb to between 2018 and 2020). The method was multiplex PCR. The sequencer was an Illumina HiSeq 2000. TCR beta CDR3 regions were amplified from RNA transcripts. The first round of RT-PCR for the TCR CDR3 was performed with the HTBI primer set and the Qiagen OneStep RT-PCR kit. TCRdb reprocessing: public reads trimmed at Q25 with fastp, clones called with MiXCR, in-frame beta chains kept. CDR3 protein sequences are deduplicated, and each keeps its most common genes and DNA. The sample table records more than 500,000 distinct CDR3 sequences; roughly 15% of these occur just once. Of the sample, approximately 30% falls within the top ten clones. The material sequenced was blood. The origin of the receptors is a woman in her 30s with Graves' ophthalmopathy.

Worth noting for this clonotype: This may stem from a read error, because a much larger clone lies one nucleotide away. This chain joins TRBV3-1 and TRBJ2-1, with D possibly matching TRBD2 (6 bases). Germline CDR1 LGHDT, CDR2 YNNKEL (reference sequence). The CDR3 has 18 residues. CDR3 DNA: TGTGCCGGCAGCCAAGTCGGGATGCGGGGCAGCCCCTACAATGAGCAGTTCTTC. The encoded protein is CAGSQVGMRGSPYNEQFF.

The genes are TRBV2 and TRBJ2-2; D unclear. V lost 8 bases and J 5 bases, leaving 9 bases between the germline ends. Germline-derived CDR1 and CDR2 are SNHLY and FYNNEI. CDR3 length: 12 amino acids. CDR3 sequence: CASDNWTGELFF. For the CDR3, the DNA is TGTGCCAGCGACAACTGGACCGGGGAGCTGTTTTTT.

In this sample, this clonotype turned up many times. The chain links TRBV11-1 to TRBJ1-1; D is undetermined. CDR3 length: 13 residues. Germline V CDR1 and CDR2: SGHAT, FQDESV (reference sequence). The V end was cut by 5 bases, the J end by 4 bases, with 11 bases between. CDR3 bases: TGTGCCAGCAGCCCCTGGTCGGGCACTGAAGCTTTCTTT. Residues: CASSPWSGTEAFF.

V usage is TRBV6-5 and J usage is TRBJ2-3; a possible D gene is TRBD2 (7 bases). The germline V and J ends were trimmed by 2 bases and 6 bases, with 15 bases remaining between them. From germline, CDR1 is MNHEY and CDR2 SVGAGI. The CDR3 sequence is 15 residues long. CDR3 region: CASSYGGGSRDTQYF. The CDR3 nucleotides are TGTGCCAGCAGTTACGGGGGCGGGAGTAGGGATACGCAGTATTTT.

This sequence joins TRBV28 and TRBJ2-7; D may correspond to TRBD1 or TRBD2 (5 bases each). V gave up 5 bases and J gave up 6 bases, with 20 bases separating them. Looked up from germline, CDR1 is MDHEN and CDR2 is SYDVKM. The CDR3 is 15 residues long. CDR3 sequence (DNA): TGTGCCAGCAGTCTTATCCCGGGACGGCTCTCCGAGCAGTACTTC. Protein: CASSLIPGRLSEQYF.

This clonotype was detected many times. The chain joins TRBV6-2 or TRBV6-3 to TRBJ1-1; D may be TRBD1 (5 bases). Germline V gene lookup returns CDR1 MNHEY and CDR2 SVGEGT. Trimming removed 5 bases at V and 4 bases at J, with 11 bases between. The CDR3 sequence is 13 residues long. The CDR3 reads CASSPTVVTEAFF. CDR3 DNA: TGTGCCAGCAGTCCGACAGTTGTCACTGAAGCTTTCTTT.

The chain joins TRBV20-1 to TRBJ2-3; 10 bases fit TRBD2. V lost 4 bases and J lost 1; bases outside the gene matches: 11. The CDR3 is 17 residues long. In germline, CDR1 is DFQATT, CDR2 SNEGSKA (reference sequence). The CDR3 DNA sequence: TGCAGTGCTATCACTAGCGGGAATGAAGGCCGCACAGATACGCAGTATTTT. It yields the protein CSAITSGNEGRTDTQYF.

Comment on this clonotype: A much larger clone lies one base from this, so it may be a read error. The conserved phenylalanine or tryptophan is not found at the CDR3 terminus, so this likely reflects a read error. The J gene is TRBJ2-2, the V gene TRBV2; the D gene is possibly TRBD2 (6 bases). The CDR3 covers 15 residues. The V and J ends lost 1 base and 3 bases respectively, with 9 bases between them. Germline V gene data show CDR1 as SNHLY and CDR2 as FYNNEI. The chain's CDR3 is CASSEGGAYTGELFL. CDR3 sequence (DNA): TGTGCCAGCAGTGAAGGCGGGGCGTACACCGGGGAGCTGTTTCTT.

V usage is TRBV14 and J usage is TRBJ2-2, with D perhaps TRBD2 (5 bases). The germline V gene encodes CDR1 SGHDN and CDR2 FVKESK. V lost 4 bases, J lost 1 base, and 10 bases lay in between. CDR3 length equals 15 residues. CDR3 DNA: TGTGCCAGCAGCCGTTTAGGGAGGAACACCGGGGAGCTGTTTTTT. This codes for CASSRLGRNTGELFF.

This clonotype came up many times. The chain is built from TRBV6-1 and TRBJ2-3; maybe TRBD2 (7 bases). Germline loops: CDR1 MNHNS, CDR2 SASEGT. V was shortened by 2 bases and J by 4 bases, with 25 bases between the two germline ends. CDR3 length: 19 amino acids. The CDR3 sequence: CASSERGAWGLSAPDTQYF. The DNA of the CDR3 is TGTGCCAGCAGTGAAAGGGGGGCTTGGGGACTATCAGCCCCAGATACGCAGTATTTT.

The CDR3 here is CATKSSGNVQEQFF. The CDR3, as DNA: TGTGCCACCAAATCCAGCGGTAATGTTCAGGAGCAGTTCTTC. The J gene is TRBJ2-1, the V gene TRBV19; tentatively, D is TRBD2 (5 bases). CDR3 length: 14 amino acids. Trimming pared 10 bases from V and 10 bases from J, leaving 23 bases between. The V gene's germline CDR1 is LNHDA and CDR2 SQIVND (reference sequence).

The chain links TRBV6-2 or TRBV6-3 to TRBJ2-2, with 8 bases lining up with TRBD1. Trimming at V came to 6 bases and at J to 4 bases, leaving 7 bases not matched to a gene. Germline V gives CDR1 MNHEY, CDR2 SVGEGT. CDR3 length equals 15 residues. The chain's CDR3 is CASSSLRGRTGELFF. Written as DNA, the CDR3 is TGTGCCAGCAGCTCACTCAGGGGGCGCACCGGGGAGCTGTTTTTT.

This clonotype was detected many times. V is TRBV28 and J is TRBJ2-1, with 9 bases matching TRBD2. In germline, CDR1 is MDHEN, CDR2 SYDVKM. This CDR3 has 14 residues. With V trimmed by 8 bases and J by 8 bases, 10 bases remained unmatched. The CDR3 DNA is TGTGCCAGCTCCTGGGGTAGCGGGAGAGATGAGCAGTTCTTC. It encodes CASSWGSGRDEQFF.

A note on this clonotype: The CDR3 does not end in the conserved phenylalanine or tryptophan, so this is likely a read error. CDR3 nucleotides: TGTGCCAGCAGCCAAGTAGCGCAGAGCTCCTACAATGAGCAGTTCTCC. Amino acids: CASSQVAQSSYNEQFS. The chain recombines TRBV14 with TRBJ2-1; possibly TRBD2 for D (5 bases). Trimming removed 1 base at V and 0 bases at J, with 10 bases between. CDR3 length: 16 residues. From germline, CDR1 is SGHDN and CDR2 FVKESK.

The chain is built from TRBV4-1 and TRBJ1-4; D may be TRBD1 (5 bases). CDR1 and CDR2 (germline): MGHRA, YSYEKL. CDR3 length equals 12 residues. V was trimmed by 0 bases and J by 11 bases, leaving 7 bases between them. CDR3: CASSQERGKLFF. The CDR3 DNA reads as TGCGCCAGCAGCCAAGAGCGGGGGAAACTGTTTTTT.

This clonotype appeared many times. The chain joins TRBV20-1 to TRBJ2-7; TRBD2 aligns across 7 bases. The germline CDR1 and CDR2 sequences are DFQATT and SNEGSKA (reference sequence). The CDR3 consists of 12 residues. The CDR3 spells CSPMAGAYEQYF. CDR3 DNA sequence: TGCAGCCCCATGGCGGGAGCCTACGAGCAGTACTTC.

The rearrangement links TRBV29-1 to TRBJ2-3; 12 bases align to TRBD2. Unmatched junction bases numbered 7, after V lost 7 bases and J lost 5 bases. This CDR3 is built from 14 residues. Germline CDR1 and CDR2: SQVTM and ANQGSEA. CDR3 in amino acids: CSAWLAGGLDTQYF. The DNA of the CDR3 is TGCAGCGCTTGGCTAGCGGGAGGGCTAGATACGCAGTATTTT.

In its sample, this clonotype was seen many times. The chain recombines TRBV5-6 with TRBJ2-2; the match to TRBD1 covers 7 bases. CDR1 is SGHDT, CDR2 YYEEEE, per germline. The CDR3 is 14 amino acids. The ends lost 2 bases at V and 8 bases at J; junction bases unmatched: 6. The CDR3 DNA follows: TGTGCCAGCAGCTTAGCAATGGGACAGGGGGAGCTGTTTTTT. Its translation: CASSLAMGQGELFF. The whole variable domain, remainder taken from reference TRBV5-6 and TRBJ2-2, is DAGVTQSPTHLIKTRGQQVTLRCSPKSGHDTVSWYQQALGQGPQFIFQYYEEEERQRGNFPDRFSGHQFPNYSSELNVNALLLGDSALYLCASSLAMGQGELFFGEGSRLTVL.

This clonotype was observed at least ten times. This sequence joins TRBV18 and TRBJ2-5; D may be TRBD1 or TRBD2 (5 bases each). V lost 3 bases and J lost 1, with 15 bases in between. Germline values: CDR1 KGHSH, CDR2 LQKENI. This CDR3 spans 16 amino acids. The CDR3 DNA sequence: TGTGCCAGCTCACCCCGGGACCAAACCTTCCAAGAGACCCAGTACTTC. Translation gives CASSPRDQTFQETQYF.

This clonotype has ten or more counts. The chain links TRBV27 to TRBJ2-3; D call uncertain. Germline lookup yields CDR1 MNHEY and CDR2 SMNVEV (reference sequence). The germline V and J ends were trimmed by 7 bases and 4 bases, with 12 bases remaining between them. The CDR3 is made up of 13 amino acids. The CDR3 DNA reads TGTGCCAGCAAACGGTCCGGATCAGATACGCAGTATTTT. Encoded protein: CASKRSGSDTQYF.

This clonotype showed up just a few times. This chain uses TRBV5-8 with TRBJ2-7, with D tentatively TRBD1 (5 bases). Trimming removed 0 bases from V and 2 bases from J, with 12 bases in between. In germline, CDR1 is SGHTS, CDR2 YDEGEE. There are 15 residues in the CDR3. The CDR3 coding sequence is TGTGCCAGCAGCTTGGGGCCAGGGCTCACCTACGAGCAGTACTTC. This encodes CASSLGPGLTYEQYF.

This clonotype was recorded a few times. The J gene is TRBJ1-1, the V gene TRBV29-1; perhaps TRBD1 as D (6 bases). The V and J ends lost 8 bases and 2 bases respectively, with 12 bases between them. CDR1 and CDR2 from the germline V gene are SQVTM and ANQGSEA. This CDR3 has 12 residues. The DNA of the CDR3 is TGCAGCTCGAGGGGGGTAAACACTGAAGCTTTCTTT. This translates into CSSRGVNTEAFF.

The chain has TRBV6-1 and TRBJ2-1; possibly TRBD2 for D (6 bases). The germline gives CDR1 MNHNS, CDR2 SASEGT. The germline V and J ends were trimmed by 7 bases and 0 bases, with 13 bases remaining between them. The CDR3 is 15 residues long. The CDR3 loop reads CASKREPSSYNEQFF. The DNA of the CDR3 is TGTGCCAGCAAACGGGAGCCCAGCTCCTACAATGAGCAGTTCTTC.

This clonotype showed up many times. This chain uses TRBV29-1 with TRBJ2-1, with 9 bases aligning to TRBD2. Germline V gene data show CDR1 as SQVTM and CDR2 as ANQGSEA. The CDR3 is made up of 13 amino acids. V was pared by 3 bases and J by 6 bases, with 3 bases of the junction left unmatched. The CDR3 loop reads CSVEGLATNEQFF. In DNA form, the CDR3 reads TGCAGCGTTGAGGGACTAGCTACCAATGAGCAGTTCTTC.

The V call is TRBV25-1, the J call TRBJ1-2; possibly TRBD1 for D (6 bases). Trimming took off 7 bases at V and 1 base at J, with 13 bases between the two ends. CDR3 length: 14 residues. Germline lookup yields CDR1 MGHDK and CDR2 SYGVNS. The CDR3 DNA sequence: TGTGCCAGCACTGATGACAGGCGTAACTATGGCTACACCTTC. It specifies CASTDDRRNYGYTF.

This clonotype was detected ten times or more. Possible read error: a much larger clone is one base away. CDR3 nucleotides: TGTGCCAGCAGCTCGGACAGGGGCACAGATACGCAGTATTTT. Translating it yields CASSSDRGTDTQYF. The chain has TRBV11-2 and TRBJ2-3; 8 nucleotides line up with TRBD1. The length of the CDR3 is 14 residues. Germline-derived CDR1 and CDR2 are SGHAT and FQNNGV. The ends lost 4 bases at V and 1 base at J; junction bases unmatched: 1.